The 23 T cell receptor beta chains below all came from one sample that was sequenced in a study of T cell changes during pregnancy in multiple sclerosis. Clones were sequenced by immunoSEQ multiplex PCR, and TCRdb holds only the in-frame ones, with some missing. The sample lists roughly 39,000 clones; about 90% were seen once. The sequenced sample was CD4+ T cells from peripheral blood mononuclear cells, obtained before pregnancy. All receptors derive from a female donor with multiple sclerosis, enrolled in a pregnancy study.

The gene calls are TRBV5-1 and TRBJ1-2, with 7 nucleotides matching TRBD1. Germline V gives CDR1 SGHRS, CDR2 YFSETQ. The ends lost 3 bases at V and 6 bases at J; junction bases unmatched: 11. The CDR3 has 15 amino acids. This CDR3 reads CASSSHPGQRDGYTF. CDR3 DNA sequence: TGCGCCAGCAGCTCCCACCCGGGACAGAGAGATGGCTACACCTTC.

The V call is TRBV10-3, the J call TRBJ2-3, with D perhaps matching TRBD2 (6 bases). The ends were cut back, 9 bases at V and 2 bases at J, with 18 bases in the middle. The CDR3 contains 15 residues. From germline, CDR1 is ENHRY and CDR2 SYGVKD. The CDR3 spells CAISVLAGSTDTQYF. The CDR3 nucleotides read TGTGCCATTTCCGTTTTGGCGGGATCCACAGATACGCAGTATTTT.

This CDR3 reads CASSPGLAGVYEQYF. The CDR3 nucleotides read TGTGCCAGCTCACCCGGACTAGCGGGCGTCTACGAGCAGTACTTC. The chain joins TRBV18 to TRBJ2-7; TRBD2 aligns across 11 bases. Germline V CDR1 and CDR2: KGHSH, LQKENI. CDR3 size: 15 residues. V was clipped by 3 bases and J by 3 bases; unmatched bases: 4.

CDR3 in amino acids: CSVGGASGYNEQFF. For the CDR3, the DNA is TGCAGCGTTGGGGGCGCTAGCGGGTACAATGAGCAGTTCTTC. The chain employs TRBV29-1 and TRBJ2-1; 8 positions match TRBD2. CDR3 length: 14 residues. The V and J ends lost 4 bases and 4 bases, in that order; junction bases with no gene match: 6. CDR1 is SQVTM, CDR2 ANQGSEA, per germline.

This clone appeared a single time. The genes are TRBV6-6 and TRBJ2-3, with D perhaps matching TRBD2 (6 bases). CDR3 length equals 16 residues. V dropped 4 bases and J dropped 0 bases, with 14 bases sitting between them. The germline gives CDR1 MNHNY, CDR2 SVGAGI (reference sequence). The CDR3 DNA follows: TGTGCCAGCAGTTTTTTAGCGGCGCCTAGCACAGATACGCAGTATTTT. This gives the protein CASSFLAAPSTDTQYF.

The genes are TRBV6-5 and TRBJ1-3; possibly TRBD1 for D (5 bases). Germline V gene sequence: CDR1 MNHEY, CDR2 SVGAGI. V was shortened by 0 bases and J by 2 bases, with 11 bases between the two germline ends. This CDR3 contains 16 residues. CDR3: CASSYSIRVPGNTIYF. The CDR3 DNA follows: TGTGCCAGCAGTTACTCGATCAGGGTACCTGGAAACACCATATATTTT.

The chain carries TRBV5-4 and TRBJ1-6; 8 bases map to TRBD1. The CDR3 consists of 15 residues. V was clipped by 5 bases and J by 6 bases; unmatched bases: 7. CDR1 and CDR2 from the germline V gene are SGHNT and YYREEE (reference sequence). Written as DNA, the CDR3 is TGTGCCAGCAGACAGGACAGGGTGGGTAATTCACCCCTCCACTTT. It codes for CASRQDRVGNSPLHF.

The chain recombines TRBV14 with TRBJ2-7; perhaps TRBD1 as D (6 bases). Deletions cut 4 bases from V and 3 bases from J, with 7 bases between. CDR3 length: 12 amino acids. CDR1 SGHDN and CDR2 FVKESK come from the germline V gene. The CDR3 protein is CASSPQGYEQYF. The CDR3 region has the DNA TGTGCCAGCAGCCCACAGGGCTACGAGCAGTACTTC.

V and J are TRBV11-1 and TRBJ2-2, with TRBD1 matching 8 bases. V trimming: 1 base; J trimming: 5 bases; junction bases outside the gene matches: 6. Germline CDR1 SGHAT, CDR2 FQDESV (reference sequence). This CDR3 is built from 16 residues. The CDR3 protein is CASSLDGWTGTGELFF. The CDR3 region has the DNA TGTGCCAGCAGCTTAGATGGGTGGACAGGGACCGGGGAGCTGTTTTTT.

This rearrangement joins TRBV28 to TRBJ2-7; TRBD1 matches 7 bases. Germline loops: CDR1 MDHEN, CDR2 SYDVKM. The CDR3 has 15 amino acids. V was pared by 8 bases and J by 6 bases, with 16 bases of the junction left unmatched. CDR3 sequence (DNA): TGTGCCAGCCGACAATCGACAGGGATTAATTCCGAGCAGTACTTC. Translating it yields CASRQSTGINSEQYF.

The chain has TRBV28 and TRBJ2-5; D remains ambiguous. Germline CDR1 and CDR2: MDHEN and SYDVKM. The CDR3 is 12 amino acids. V was trimmed by 2 bases and J by 5 bases, leaving 6 bases between them. Here the CDR3 reads CASSLARETQYF. In DNA form, the CDR3 reads TGTGCCAGCAGTTTAGCTAGGGAGACCCAGTACTTC.

The chain combines TRBV14 with TRBJ2-7; 9 bases line up with TRBD1. Germline assignment: CDR1 SGHDN and CDR2 FVKESK. The V segment lost 4 bases and the J segment 4 bases; nucleotides outside the gene matches: 11. The CDR3 contains 16 residues. CDR3 sequence reads: CASSRPDGTGSYEQYF. CDR3 in DNA: TGTGCCAGCAGCCGCCCCGACGGGACAGGGTCTTACGAGCAGTACTTC.

The chain carries TRBV6-1 and TRBJ2-1, with TRBD2 matching over 15 bases. Germline V gene lookup returns CDR1 MNHNS and CDR2 SASEGT. The junction had 6 bases not matched to a gene; V was cut back by 0 bases and J by 9 bases. This CDR3 contains 17 residues. CDR3 DNA sequence: TGTGCCAGCAGTGAAGCAGGACTAGCGGGAGGGCCGGGTGAGCAGTTCTTC. Its protein product is CASSEAGLAGGPGEQFF.

The rearrangement uses TRBV5-5 and TRBJ1-1; D gene unclear. This CDR3 comprises 12 residues. From germline, CDR1 is SGHKS and CDR2 YYEKEE (reference sequence). V was trimmed by 0 bases and J by 6 bases, leaving 6 bases between them. Written as DNA, the CDR3 is TGTGCCAGCAGCTTGGTTACGGCTGAAGCTTTCTTT. This encodes CASSLVTAEAFF. The complete variable domain, with remaining parts taken from reference TRBV5-5 and TRBJ1-1, reads DAGVTQSPTHLIKTRGQQVTLRCSPISGHKSVSWYQQVLGQGPQFIFQYYEKEERGRGNFPDRFSARQFPNYSSELNVNALLLGDSALYLCASSLVTAEAFFGQGTRLTVV.

This chain connects TRBV27 to TRBJ2-7; TRBD1 agrees at 9 bases. V lost 3 bases, J lost 3 bases, and 6 bases stayed unmatched. There are 15 residues in the CDR3. Looked up from germline, CDR1 is MNHEY and CDR2 is SMNVEV (reference sequence). In DNA form, the CDR3 reads TGTGCCAGCAGTTTGGGGAGACAGGGGGTCTACGAGCAGTACTTC. Translating it yields CASSLGRQGVYEQYF.

This sequence joins TRBV11-2 and TRBJ2-1; 8 nucleotides line up with TRBD2. Germline loops: CDR1 SGHAT, CDR2 FQNNGV. This CDR3 region has 15 residues. After removal of 5 bases from V and 0 bases from J, the junction contained 3 bases not matched to a gene. CDR3 loop: CASSQSGSSYNEQFF. As DNA, the CDR3 is TGTGCCAGCAGCCAGAGCGGGAGCTCCTACAATGAGCAGTTCTTC.

The chain is built from TRBV6-1 and TRBJ1-4, with D maybe TRBD1 (6 bases). The V gene's germline CDR1 is MNHNS and CDR2 SASEGT. CDR3 length: 14 residues. Trimming shortened V by 4 bases and J by 1 base, and 7 bases separated the two germline ends. CDR3 in amino acids: CASSVQGTNEKLFF. The CDR3 DNA reads TGTGCCAGCAGTGTACAGGGAACTAATGAAAAACTGTTTTTT.

This chain joins TRBV5-6 and TRBJ1-2; D possibly corresponds to TRBD1 (5 bases). Germline CDR1 and CDR2: SGHDT and YYEEEE. This CDR3 is 15 amino acids long. Trimming took 2 bases from V and 0 from J, leaving 11 bases between them. The CDR3 DNA follows: TGTGCCAGCAGCTTTACAGGTTTGACTAACTATGGCTACACCTTC. It is translated as CASSFTGLTNYGYTF.

V is TRBV4-1 and J is TRBJ2-1, with 9 bases that match TRBD1. This CDR3 has 16 residues. Trimming cost V 4 bases and J 5 bases; bases outside gene matches: 9. The germline gives CDR1 MGHRA, CDR2 YSYEKL. CDR3 loop: CASSRPGTGTDNEQFF. DNA of the CDR3: TGCGCCAGCAGCCGTCCGGGGACAGGGACCGACAATGAGCAGTTCTTC.

This rearrangement joins TRBV5-1 to TRBJ2-7; TRBD1 aligns across 7 bases. Per the germline V gene, CDR1 is SGHRS and CDR2 is YFSETQ. Trimming cost V 1 base and J 0 bases; bases outside gene matches: 7. The CDR3 has 16 residues. This CDR3 is CASSLLTGLPSYEQYF. The CDR3 DNA is TGCGCCAGCAGCTTGTTGACAGGGTTGCCCTCCTACGAGCAGTACTTC.

The J gene is TRBJ2-7, the V gene TRBV18; possibly TRBD2 for D (6 bases). This CDR3 comprises 14 residues. Trimming stripped 4 bases from V and 2 bases from J, with 12 bases between. Germline assignment: CDR1 KGHSH and CDR2 LQKENI. CDR3 in DNA: TGTGCCAGCTCACTCGATAGCGGAGCCTACGAGCAGTACTTC. Its protein product is CASSLDSGAYEQYF.

This chain connects TRBV11-2 to TRBJ2-7; D remains unclear. V lost 0 bases and J lost 5, with 11 bases in between. Germline loops: CDR1 SGHAT, CDR2 FQNNGV. CDR3 size: 14 residues. CDR3 sequence reads: CASSLDLGSHEQYF. CDR3 DNA sequence: TGTGCCAGCAGCTTAGACTTGGGTAGCCACGAGCAGTACTTC.

This chain uses TRBV18 with TRBJ2-7, with 8 bases matching TRBD1. This CDR3 spans 15 amino acids. The germline V gene encodes CDR1 KGHSH and CDR2 LQKENI. Trimming cost V 6 bases and J 6 bases; bases outside gene matches: 13. CDR3 bases: TGTGCCAGCTCCCAAGTCCAGGGGGCGGCGAGCGAGCAGTACTTC. Residues: CASSQVQGAASEQYF.